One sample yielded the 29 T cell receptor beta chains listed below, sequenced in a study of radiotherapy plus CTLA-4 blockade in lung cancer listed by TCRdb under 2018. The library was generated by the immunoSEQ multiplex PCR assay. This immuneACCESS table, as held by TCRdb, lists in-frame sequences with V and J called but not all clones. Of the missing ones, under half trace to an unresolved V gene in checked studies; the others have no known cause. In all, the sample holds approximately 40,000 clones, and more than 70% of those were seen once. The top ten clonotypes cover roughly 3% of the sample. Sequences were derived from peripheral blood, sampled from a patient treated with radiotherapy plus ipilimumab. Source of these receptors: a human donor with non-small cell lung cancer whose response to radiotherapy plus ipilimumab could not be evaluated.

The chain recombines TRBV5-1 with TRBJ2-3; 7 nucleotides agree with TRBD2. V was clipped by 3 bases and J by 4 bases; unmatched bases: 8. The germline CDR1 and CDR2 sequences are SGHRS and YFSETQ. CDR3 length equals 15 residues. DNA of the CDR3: TGCGCCAGCAGCTACGGCGGGGGACCTCCAGATACGCAGTATTTT. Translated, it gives CASSYGGGPPDTQYF.

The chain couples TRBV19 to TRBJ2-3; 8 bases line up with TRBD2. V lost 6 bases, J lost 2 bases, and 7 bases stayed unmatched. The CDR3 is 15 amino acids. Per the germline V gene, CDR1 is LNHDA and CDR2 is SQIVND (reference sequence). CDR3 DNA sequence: TGTGCCAGTAGACTAACGGGGGGGCTCACAGATACGCAGTATTTT. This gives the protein CASRLTGGLTDTQYF.

CDR3 nucleotide sequence: TGTGCCAGTAGTATTAGAGGGCTCGGGGAGCTGTTTTTT. Translated: CASSIRGLGELFF. The chain combines TRBV19 with TRBJ2-2, with D maybe TRBD2 (5 bases). This CDR3 is built from 13 residues. Germline V gene lookup returns CDR1 LNHDA and CDR2 SQIVND (reference sequence). Trimming removed 3 bases at V and 7 bases at J, with 9 bases between.

The CDR3 spells CASSQDPGVRGTDTQYF. In nucleotides, the CDR3 is TGTGCCAGCAGCCAAGATCCGGGAGTAAGGGGCACAGATACGCAGTATTTT. This chain connects TRBV4-2 to TRBJ2-3, with D possibly TRBD2 on 6 matching bases. The length of the CDR3 is 17 residues. V gave up 0 bases and J gave up 1 base, with 14 bases separating them. The germline V gene encodes CDR1 LGHNA and CDR2 YNFKEQ.

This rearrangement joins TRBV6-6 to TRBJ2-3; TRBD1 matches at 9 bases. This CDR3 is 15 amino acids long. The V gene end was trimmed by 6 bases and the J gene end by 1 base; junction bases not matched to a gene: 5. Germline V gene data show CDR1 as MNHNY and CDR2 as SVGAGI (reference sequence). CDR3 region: CASRPRDRGTDTQYF. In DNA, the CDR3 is TGTGCCAGCAGACCTAGGGACAGGGGCACAGATACGCAGTATTTT.

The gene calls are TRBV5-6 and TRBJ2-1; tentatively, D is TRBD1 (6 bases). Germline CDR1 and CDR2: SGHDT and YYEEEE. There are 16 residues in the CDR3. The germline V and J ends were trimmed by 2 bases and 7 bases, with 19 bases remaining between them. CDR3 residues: CASSFSTGLKGNEQFF. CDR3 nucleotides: TGTGCCAGCAGCTTCTCAACAGGGTTGAAGGGGAATGAGCAGTTCTTC.

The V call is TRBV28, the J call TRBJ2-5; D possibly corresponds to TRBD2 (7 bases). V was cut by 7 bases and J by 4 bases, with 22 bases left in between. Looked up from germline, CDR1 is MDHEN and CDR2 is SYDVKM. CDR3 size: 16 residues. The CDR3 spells CASNRRQGRGGETQYF. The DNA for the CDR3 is TGTGCCAGCAACCGCAGGCAGGGTAGGGGGGGAGAGACCCAGTACTTC.

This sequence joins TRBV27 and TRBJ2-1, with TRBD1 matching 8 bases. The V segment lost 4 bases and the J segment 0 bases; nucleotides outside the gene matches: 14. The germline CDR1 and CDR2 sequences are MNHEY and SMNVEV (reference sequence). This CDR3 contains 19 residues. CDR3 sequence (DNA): TGTGCCAGCAGTTACCCCCCAGGGGGCGAGGGTAACTCCTACAATGAGCAGTTCTTC. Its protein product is CASSYPPGGEGNSYNEQFF.

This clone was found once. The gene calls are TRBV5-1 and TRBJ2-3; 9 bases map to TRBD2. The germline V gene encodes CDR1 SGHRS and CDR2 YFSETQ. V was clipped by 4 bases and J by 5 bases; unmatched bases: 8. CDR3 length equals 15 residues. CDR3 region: CASSAGAGGGDTQYF. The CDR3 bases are TGCGCCAGCAGCGCGGGCGCGGGGGGGGGAGATACGCAGTATTTT.

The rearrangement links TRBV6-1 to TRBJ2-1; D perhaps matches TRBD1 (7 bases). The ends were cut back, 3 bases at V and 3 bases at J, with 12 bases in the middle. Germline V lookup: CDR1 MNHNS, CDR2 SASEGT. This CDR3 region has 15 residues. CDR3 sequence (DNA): TGTGCCAGCAGTGATGCGGGACAGAGCTACAATGAGCAGTTCTTC. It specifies CASSDAGQSYNEQFF.

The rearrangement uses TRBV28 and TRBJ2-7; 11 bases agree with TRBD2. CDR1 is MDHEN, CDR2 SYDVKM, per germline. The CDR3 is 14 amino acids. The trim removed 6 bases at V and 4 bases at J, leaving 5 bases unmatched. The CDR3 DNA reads TGTGCCAGCAGCCGACTAGCGGGGAGATACGAGCAGTACTTC. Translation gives CASSRLAGRYEQYF.

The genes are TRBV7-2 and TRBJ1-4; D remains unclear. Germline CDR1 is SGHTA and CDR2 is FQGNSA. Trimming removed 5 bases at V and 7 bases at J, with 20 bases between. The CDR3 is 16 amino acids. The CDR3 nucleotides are TGTGCCAGCAGCCCACAATCGGGCCCGGGGAGTGAAAAACTGTTTTTT. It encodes CASSPQSGPGSEKLFF.

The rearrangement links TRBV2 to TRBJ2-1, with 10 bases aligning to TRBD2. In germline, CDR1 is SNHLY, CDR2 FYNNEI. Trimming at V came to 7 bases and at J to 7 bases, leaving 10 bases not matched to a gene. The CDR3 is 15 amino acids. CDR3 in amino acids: CASTKLAGPQNEQFF. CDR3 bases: TGTGCCAGCACCAAACTAGCGGGGCCTCAAAATGAGCAGTTCTTC.

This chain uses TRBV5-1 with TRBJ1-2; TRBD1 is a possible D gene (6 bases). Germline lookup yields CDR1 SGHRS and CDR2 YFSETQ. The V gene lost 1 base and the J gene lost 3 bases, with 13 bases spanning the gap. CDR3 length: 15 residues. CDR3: CASSLTRQAYYGYTF. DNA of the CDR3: TGCGCCAGCAGCTTGACTCGACAGGCCTACTATGGCTACACCTTC.

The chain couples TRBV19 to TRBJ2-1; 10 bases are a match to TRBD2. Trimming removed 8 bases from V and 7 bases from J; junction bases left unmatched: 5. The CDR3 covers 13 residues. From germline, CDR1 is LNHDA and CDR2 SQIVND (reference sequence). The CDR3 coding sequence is TGTGCCAGTTCGTCTAGCGGGAGTAATGAGCAGTTCTTC. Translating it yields CASSSSGSNEQFF.

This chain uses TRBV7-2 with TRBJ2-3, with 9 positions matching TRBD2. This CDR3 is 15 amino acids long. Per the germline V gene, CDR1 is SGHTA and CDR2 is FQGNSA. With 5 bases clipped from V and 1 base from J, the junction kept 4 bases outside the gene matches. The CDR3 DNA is TGTGCCAGCAGCCGTCAGCGGGGGGGCACAGATACGCAGTATTTT. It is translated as CASSRQRGGTDTQYF.

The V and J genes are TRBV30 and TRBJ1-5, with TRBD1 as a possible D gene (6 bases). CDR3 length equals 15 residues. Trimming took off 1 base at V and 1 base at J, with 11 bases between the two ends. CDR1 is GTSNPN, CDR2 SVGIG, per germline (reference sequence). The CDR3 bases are TGTGCCTGGAGTGCACGTGGGACAAGCAATCAGCCCCAGCATTTT. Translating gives CAWSARGTSNQPQHF.

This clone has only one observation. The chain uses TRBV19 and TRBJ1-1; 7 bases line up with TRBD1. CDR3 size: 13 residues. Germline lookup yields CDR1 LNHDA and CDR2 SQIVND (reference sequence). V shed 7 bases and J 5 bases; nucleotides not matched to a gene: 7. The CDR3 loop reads CASNGQEWTEAFF. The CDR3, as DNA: TGTGCCAGTAACGGACAGGAGTGGACTGAAGCTTTCTTT.

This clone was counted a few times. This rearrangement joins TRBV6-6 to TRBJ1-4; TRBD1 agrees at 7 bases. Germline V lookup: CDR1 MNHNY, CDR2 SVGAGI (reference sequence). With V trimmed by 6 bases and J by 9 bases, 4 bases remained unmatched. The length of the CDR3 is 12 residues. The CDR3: CASSIQGKKLFF. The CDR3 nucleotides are TGTGCCAGCAGCATACAGGGGAAAAAACTGTTTTTT.

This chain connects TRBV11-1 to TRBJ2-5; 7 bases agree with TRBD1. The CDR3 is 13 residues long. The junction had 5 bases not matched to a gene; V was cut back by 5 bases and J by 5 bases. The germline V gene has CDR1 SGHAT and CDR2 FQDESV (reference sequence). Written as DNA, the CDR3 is TGTGCCAGCAGCCGGGGACAGCGGGAGACCCAGTACTTC. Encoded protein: CASSRGQRETQYF.

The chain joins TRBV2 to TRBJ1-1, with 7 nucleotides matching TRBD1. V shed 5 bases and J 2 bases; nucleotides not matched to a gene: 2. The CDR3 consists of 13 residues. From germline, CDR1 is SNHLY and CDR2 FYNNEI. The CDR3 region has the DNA TGTGCCAGCAGTAGGGACAGTAACACTGAAGCTTTCTTT. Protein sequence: CASSRDSNTEAFF.

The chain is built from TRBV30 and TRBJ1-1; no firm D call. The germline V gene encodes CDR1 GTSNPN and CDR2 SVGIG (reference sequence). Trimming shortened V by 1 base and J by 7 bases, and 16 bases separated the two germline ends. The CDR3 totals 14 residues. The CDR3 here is CAWSAGSLIVEAFF. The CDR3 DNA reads TGTGCCTGGAGTGCAGGCAGCCTAATTGTTGAAGCTTTCTTT. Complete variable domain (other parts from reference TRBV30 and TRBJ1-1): SQTIHQWPATLVQPVGSPLSLECTVEGTSNPNLYWYRQAAGRGLQLLFYSVGIGQISSEVPQNLSASRPQDRQFILSSKKLLLSDSGFYLCAWSAGSLIVEAFFGQGTRLTVV.

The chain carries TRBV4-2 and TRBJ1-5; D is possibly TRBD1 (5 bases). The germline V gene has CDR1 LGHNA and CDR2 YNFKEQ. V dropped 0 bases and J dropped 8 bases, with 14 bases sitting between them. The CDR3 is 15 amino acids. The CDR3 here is CASSQDLQGVKPQHF. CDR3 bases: TGTGCCAGCAGCCAAGACTTGCAGGGTGTTAAGCCCCAGCATTTT.

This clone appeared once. The CDR3 spells CASSGSTGSLETQYF. The CDR3 nucleotides read TGCGCCAGCAGCGGATCGACAGGGTCGTTGGAGACCCAGTACTTC. The rearrangement uses TRBV5-1 and TRBJ2-5; TRBD1 aligns across 7 bases. V gave up 4 bases and J gave up 5 bases; unmatched junction bases: 11. The CDR3 is 15 amino acids. CDR1 SGHRS and CDR2 YFSETQ come from the germline V gene.

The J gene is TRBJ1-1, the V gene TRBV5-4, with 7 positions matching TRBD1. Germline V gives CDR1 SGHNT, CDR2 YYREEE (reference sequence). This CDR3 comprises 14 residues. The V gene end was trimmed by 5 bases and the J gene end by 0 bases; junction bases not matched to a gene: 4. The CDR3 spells CASSWDSMNTEAFF. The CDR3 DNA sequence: TGTGCCAGCAGTTGGGACAGCATGAACACTGAAGCTTTCTTT.

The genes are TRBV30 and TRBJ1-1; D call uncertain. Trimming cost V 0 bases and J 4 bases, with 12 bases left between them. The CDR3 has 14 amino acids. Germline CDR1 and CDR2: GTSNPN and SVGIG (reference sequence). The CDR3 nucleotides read TGTGCCTGGAGTGTACCAAACAGAATCACTGAAGCTTTCTTT. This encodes CAWSVPNRITEAFF.

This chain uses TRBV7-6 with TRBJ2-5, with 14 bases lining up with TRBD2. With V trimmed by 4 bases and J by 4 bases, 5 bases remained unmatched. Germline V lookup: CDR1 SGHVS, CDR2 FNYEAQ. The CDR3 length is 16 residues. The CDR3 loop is CASSWGLAGERETQYF. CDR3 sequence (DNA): TGTGCCAGCAGCTGGGGACTAGCGGGAGAGCGAGAGACCCAGTACTTC.

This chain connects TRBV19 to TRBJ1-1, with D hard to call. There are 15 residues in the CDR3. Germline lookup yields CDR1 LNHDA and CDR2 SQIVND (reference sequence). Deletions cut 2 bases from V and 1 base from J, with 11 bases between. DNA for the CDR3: TGTGCCAGTAGTATACCCTCACTAGCGAACACTGAAGCTTTCTTT. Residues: CASSIPSLANTEAFF.

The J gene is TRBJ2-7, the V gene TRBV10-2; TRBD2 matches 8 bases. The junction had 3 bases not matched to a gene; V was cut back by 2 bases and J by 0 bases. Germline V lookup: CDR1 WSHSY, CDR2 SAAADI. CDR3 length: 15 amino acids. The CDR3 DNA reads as TGCGCCAGCAGTGAGCCGAGCGGGAGCTCCTACGAGCAGTACTTC. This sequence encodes CASSEPSGSSYEQYF.